This T cell receptor (beta chain) was sequenced during a study of T cells in Graves' hyperthyroidism and ophthalmopathy (dated by TCRdb to the late 2010s). With regard to the full study: Peripheral blood was sampled at the time of initial diagnosis, prior to any treatment. The paper describes TCR Vbeta CDR3 sequencing of 140 or so peripheral blood samples, made up of under 50 ophthalmopathy patients, roughly 72 hyperthyroidism patients and 17 progressor patients. Thyroid tissue and blood T-cell repertoires from about 6 Graves' hyperthyroidism patients were also compared in the study. Once sampling was done, hyperthyroidism patients were given methimazole at a starting dose of 30 mg daily, whereas ophthalmopathy patients were given high-dose intravenous methylprednisolone. The roughly 100 discovery patients were randomly divided into training and test sets at a 7:3 ratio. An independent validation cohort of under 20 hyperthyroidism patients and about 15 patients who later progressed to ophthalmopathy tested prospective prediction of ophthalmopathy. To identify distinguishing TCR V-J signatures, a discovery cohort of about 100 patients was used, comprising 43 with Graves' ophthalmopathy and around 60 with stable Graves' hyperthyroidism. Study-level results and caveats: In validation, the model predicted progression to ophthalmopathy a median of about 6.8 months before onset, with roughly 70% sensitivity and 72.22% specificity. No statistical method was used to set the sample size in advance, and investigators knew the group allocation. Blood samples also contained most of the expanded thyroid clonotypes (frequency above 0.001), which suggests that blood repertoires may reflect thyroid immune responses. A 13 V-J signature model separated ophthalmopathy from stable hyperthyroidism, with approximately 87% sensitivity and about 81% specificity in cross-validation and 80%/75% in testing.

The TCR beta CDR3 regions were amplified from RNA transcripts. The TCR CDR3 was subjected to a first round of RT-PCR using the HTBI primer set and the Qiagen OneStep RT-PCR kit. Libraries were constructed in a second round of multiplex PCR, after which size selection and purification were performed. Sequencing of the libraries was done on an Illumina HiSeq2000 using paired-end 100 bp reads. On the study's bioinformatics: SOAPnuke was used to process the raw data, with reads discarded if the reads contained adapters or uncalled bases, had a mean Phred below 15, or lacked an exact constant-primer or identifier match. High-quality paired reads were merged with COPE v1.2.5, and unique nucleotide sequences were defined as clonotypes. MiTCR v1.1 was used to align the clonotypes against IMGT TRBV, TRBD and TRBJ reference segments. Only V-J combinations with frequency above 0.0001, covering about 99% of repertoires, were analysed. A TCS score was defined as the ratio of F50 (clonal expansion) to E x V (chaos), with BLOSUM62-based TCRdist applied between CDR3 peptides within each V-J. Welch's t-statistics and random forest reduced several hundred V-J features to about 13, which were used in a naive Bayes classifier (R e1071). The public reads were run again by TCRdb, first through fastp at Q25 and then through MiXCR, and only productive beta chains were kept. Each record represents a unique CDR3 protein, reported with the most common genes and DNA among its rows. It is TCRdb's table, rather than the study itself, that gives the V and J calls and clone size. This sample holds 550,000 to 800,000 distinct CDR3 sequences; about 17% were observed only once. The biggest ten clones account for 8.4% of the sample.

Stable Graves' hyperthyroidism was defined as the absence of progression to ophthalmopathy over 18 months of follow-up. The hyperthyroidism patients were between 18 and 65 years old and newly diagnosed, with a disease duration of less than 2 months. The study excluded patients with uncontrolled infections, other autoimmune diseases, pregnancy or lactation. Diagnoses relied on clinical symptoms, serum thyroxine and TRAb, thyroid ultrasound and orbital computed tomography. PBMCs were isolated from 7.5 to 10 ml of fresh peripheral blood by Ficoll-Paque density gradient centrifugation. Total RNA was extracted with Trizol reagent, and quality was checked on an Agilent 2100 Bioanalyzer. The CDR3 starts with the cysteine, ends with the phenylalanine, and has 14 residues. Only the CDR3 part of the read is kept: 42 bases, read in frame from the first base. CDR1 and CDR2, per the germline V gene, are MGHDK and SYGVNS. V and J are truncated by 0 bases and 3 bases respectively, leaving an intervening sequence of 9 bases.

This clonotype turned up a few times. What antigen it recognizes has not been identified. Qualities for individual bases were not recorded, and no much larger clone is one base off. The receptor's source is a man between 18 and 29 years old with Graves' hyperthyroidism. What was sequenced was blood. The receptor chain draws on TRBV25-1 and TRBJ2-7; TRBD2 is a possible D gene, resting on 5 matching bases. The CDR3 reads CASSEYAGGYEQYF. At the DNA level, the sequence is TGTGCCAGCAGTGAATACGCAGGAGGCTACGAGCAGTACTTC.